The rows below give T cell receptor beta chains drawn from one sample of a study of OX40 agonist ivuxolimab in advanced cancers. This table comes from immunoSEQ multiplex PCR, and its TCRdb copy is limited to in-frame clones, with some not included. This table holds approximately 94,000 clones, 91% found once. The sequences come from CD4+ or CD8+ T cells sorted from blood, collected in a trial of the OX40 agonist ivuxolimab. The receptors here all came from an adult with an advanced solid tumor such as melanoma, head and neck, liver or kidney cancer. The CDR3 runs from the conserved cysteine through the conserved F or W. Each record gives: clone size, J gene, V gene, D gene, CDR3 DNA, CDR3 protein. The D gene is left open where the match is weak. Expanded clones get a size class; other rows say once, few or many, or leave the size out.

clone size: NA
J gene: TRBJ2-2
V gene: TRBV27
D gene: NA
CDR3 DNA: TGTGCCAGCAGTTTAGAAGGCAGCTATTCGACGGCCGGGGAGCTGTTTTTT
CDR3 protein: CASSLEGSYSTAGELFF

clone size: NA
J gene: TRBJ2-3
V gene: TRBV6-4
D gene: NA
CDR3 DNA: TGTGCCAGCAGTGAATACACTAGTTCCACGCAGTATTTT
CDR3 protein: CASSEYTSSTQYF

clone size: NA
J gene: TRBJ2-5
V gene: TRBV19
D gene: TRBD1
CDR3 DNA: TGTGCCAGTAGTATAGTTGCAGGGGGTAGGAGGGAGACCCAGTACTTC
CDR3 protein: CASSIVAGGRRETQYF

clone size: NA
J gene: TRBJ1-1
V gene: TRBV19
D gene: NA
CDR3 DNA: TGTGCCAGTAGTAGACTCGGACAGCAGAAAGCTTTCTTT
CDR3 protein: CASSRLGQQKAFF

clone size: NA
J gene: TRBJ1-2
V gene: TRBV9
D gene: TRBD1
CDR3 DNA: TGTGCCAGCACCCTACGGGGACAGGGTATGGATGGCTACACCTTC
CDR3 protein: CASTLRGQGMDGYTF

clone size: NA
J gene: TRBJ2-7
V gene: TRBV27
D gene: TRBD1
CDR3 DNA: TGTGCCAGCCAGACAGGGGGCGAGCAGTACTTC
CDR3 protein: CASQTGGEQYF

clone size: NA
J gene: TRBJ2-3
V gene: TRBV6-1
D gene: NA
CDR3 DNA: TGTGCCAGCAGGAGAACTAGCACAGATACGCAGTATTTT
CDR3 protein: CASRRTSTDTQYF

clone size: NA
J gene: TRBJ2-1
V gene: TRBV28
D gene: TRBD2
CDR3 DNA: TGTGCCAGCAGTTTATTCCCGAGCGGGAAGAACAATGAGCAGTTCTTC
CDR3 protein: CASSLFPSGKNNEQFF

clone size: NA
J gene: TRBJ1-2
V gene: TRBV6-5
D gene: NA
CDR3 DNA: TGTGCCAGCAGTTACGGAAGCCAGGGACCCACCTTC
CDR3 protein: CASSYGSQGPTF

clone size: NA
J gene: TRBJ1-2
V gene: TRBV29-1
D gene: NA
CDR3 DNA: TGCAGCGTTGAAGATGGCCCTCAGGCCGGAGGCTACACCTTC
CDR3 protein: CSVEDGPQAGGYTF

clone size: NA
J gene: TRBJ2-1
V gene: TRBV28
D gene: TRBD1
CDR3 DNA: TGTGCCAGCACCGTAGGGACAGGGGGCTACAATGAGCAGTTCTTC
CDR3 protein: CASTVGTGGYNEQFF

clone size: NA
J gene: TRBJ1-1
V gene: TRBV29-1
D gene: NA
CDR3 DNA: TGCAGCGTTGAGAAAGGACAGATGAACACTGAAGCTTTCTTT
CDR3 protein: CSVEKGQMNTEAFF

clone size: NA
J gene: TRBJ2-6
V gene: TRBV2
D gene: NA
CDR3 DNA: TGTGCCAGCATTGAGGGTTCACATGGGGCCAACGTCCTGACTTTC
CDR3 protein: CASIEGSHGANVLTF

clone size: NA
J gene: TRBJ2-4
V gene: TRBV18
D gene: TRBD2
CDR3 DNA: TGTGCCAGCTCACCGACTAGCGGGCAAAACATTCAGTACTTC
CDR3 protein: CASSPTSGQNIQYF

clone size: NA
J gene: TRBJ1-2
V gene: TRBV28
D gene: NA
CDR3 DNA: TGTGCCAGCAGTTTTCCCCGATCGACAGCCCCAAACTATGGCTACACCTTC
CDR3 protein: CASSFPRSTAPNYGYTF

clone size: NA
J gene: TRBJ1-1
V gene: TRBV23-1
D gene: NA
CDR3 DNA: TGCGCCAGCAGTCAATCCGACGGTGAAGCTTTCTTT
CDR3 protein: CASSQSDGEAFF

clone size: NA
J gene: TRBJ2-1
V gene: TRBV14
D gene: NA
CDR3 DNA: TGTGCCAGCAGCCACCGACTAGGGTACAATGAGCAGTTCTTC
CDR3 protein: CASSHRLGYNEQFF

clone size: NA
J gene: TRBJ2-7
V gene: TRBV28
D gene: NA
CDR3 DNA: TGTGCCAGCAGACCTACAGGTCGTCAAGTGGACGAGCAGTACTTC
CDR3 protein: CASRPTGRQVDEQYF

clone size: NA
J gene: TRBJ1-6
V gene: TRBV18
D gene: NA
CDR3 DNA: TGTGCCAGCTCACCAGGTCGGACACCCCTCCACTTT
CDR3 protein: CASSPGRTPLHF

clone size: NA
J gene: TRBJ2-5
V gene: TRBV9
D gene: NA
CDR3 DNA: TGTGCCAGCAGCGTAGGGTCGGGAGCCCGGGAGACCCAGTACTTC
CDR3 protein: CASSVGSGARETQYF

clone size: NA
J gene: TRBJ1-2
V gene: TRBV28
D gene: TRBD1
CDR3 DNA: TGTGCCAGCAGTCCGGGACAGAACTATGGCTACACCTTC
CDR3 protein: CASSPGQNYGYTF

clone size: NA
J gene: TRBJ2-7
V gene: TRBV28
D gene: NA
CDR3 DNA: TGTGCCAGCAGTTTAGGAGGTTACGAGCAGTACTTC
CDR3 protein: CASSLGGYEQYF

clone size: NA
J gene: TRBJ2-2
V gene: TRBV9
D gene: TRBD1
CDR3 DNA: TGTGCCAGCAGCGTAGGACAGGGGGCCCTCACCGGGGAGCTGTTTTTT
CDR3 protein: CASSVGQGALTGELFF

clone size: NA
J gene: TRBJ2-5
V gene: TRBV6-1
D gene: NA
CDR3 DNA: TGTGCCAGCAGTGAAGCGGGGTTCCCGGGAGAGACCCAGTACTTC
CDR3 protein: CASSEAGFPGETQYF

clone size: NA
J gene: TRBJ1-1
V gene: TRBV28
D gene: TRBD1
CDR3 DNA: TGTGCCAGCAGTTTAAGGACAGGGCTCATGAACACTGAAGCTTTCTTT
CDR3 protein: CASSLRTGLMNTEAFF

clone size: NA
J gene: TRBJ2-7
V gene: TRBV4-1
D gene: TRBD2
CDR3 DNA: TGCGCCAGCAGCCAAGGAAGCGGGATTCGGTACGAGCAGTACTTC
CDR3 protein: CASSQGSGIRYEQYF

clone size: NA
J gene: TRBJ1-2
V gene: TRBV18
D gene: NA
CDR3 DNA: TGTGCCAGCTCACCTGGGCTGGACGCCTATGGCTACACCTTC
CDR3 protein: CASSPGLDAYGYTF

clone size: NA
J gene: TRBJ2-7
V gene: TRBV2
D gene: NA
CDR3 DNA: TGTGCCAGCAGACTCCACGAGCAGTACTTC
CDR3 protein: CASRLHEQYF

clone size: NA
J gene: TRBJ2-7
V gene: TRBV14
D gene: NA
CDR3 DNA: TGTGCCAGCAGCCAGGAATCCTACGAGCAGTACTTC
CDR3 protein: CASSQESYEQYF

clone size: NA
J gene: TRBJ1-5
V gene: TRBV15
D gene: TRBD1
CDR3 DNA: TGTGCCACGGGACAGGGTCCCAATCAGCCCCAGCATTTT
CDR3 protein: CATGQGPNQPQHF

clone size: NA
J gene: TRBJ2-4
V gene: TRBV6-5
D gene: NA
CDR3 DNA: TGTGCCAGCAGTTACTCGTTCAGTAGATACATTCAGTACTTC
CDR3 protein: CASSYSFSRYIQYF

clone size: NA
J gene: TRBJ1-2
V gene: TRBV5-6
D gene: NA
CDR3 DNA: TGTGCCAGCAGCTCCTCGTTGGCAGGGACGACGGCCGACACCTTC
CDR3 protein: CASSSSLAGTTADTF

clone size: NA
J gene: TRBJ1-5
V gene: TRBV6-6
D gene: NA
CDR3 DNA: TGTGCCAGCAGTTACACAGGACAGACCAATCAGCCCCAGCATTTT
CDR3 protein: CASSYTGQTNQPQHF

clone size: NA
J gene: TRBJ2-7
V gene: TRBV6-5
D gene: NA
CDR3 DNA: TGTGCCAGCAGTTACCGGCAGTTCTACGAGCAGTACTTC
CDR3 protein: CASSYRQFYEQYF

clone size: NA
J gene: TRBJ1-1
V gene: TRBV6-1
D gene: NA
CDR3 DNA: TGTGCCACTCGGATACAGGGAACTGAAGCTTTCTTT
CDR3 protein: CATRIQGTEAFF

clone size: NA
J gene: TRBJ2-1
V gene: TRBV29-1
D gene: NA
CDR3 DNA: TGCAGCGTTGGACGGGATTACAATGAGCAGTTCTTC
CDR3 protein: CSVGRDYNEQFF

clone size: NA
J gene: TRBJ1-1
V gene: TRBV7-9
D gene: TRBD1
CDR3 DNA: TGTGCCAGCAGCTTAGGAGCAGGGGGCACTGAAGCTTTCTTT
CDR3 protein: CASSLGAGGTEAFF

clone size: NA
J gene: TRBJ1-1
V gene: TRBV5-4
D gene: NA
CDR3 DNA: TGTGCCAGCGGAACCCCGGAAAGAGAAGCTTTCTTT
CDR3 protein: CASGTPEREAFF

clone size: few
J gene: TRBJ1-3
V gene: TRBV7-9
D gene: NA
CDR3 DNA: TGTGCCAGCAGCTCCGGCGCGGGACGTGGAAACACCATATATTTT
CDR3 protein: CASSSGAGRGNTIYF

clone size: NA
J gene: TRBJ2-1
V gene: TRBV11-3
D gene: NA
CDR3 DNA: TGTGCCAGCAGCTTAGGGGGACACAATGAGCAGTTCTTC
CDR3 protein: CASSLGGHNEQFF

clone size: NA
J gene: TRBJ1-5
V gene: TRBV28
D gene: NA
CDR3 DNA: TGTGCCAGCAGTTCGGGGCCGGGTGGTAATCAGCCCCAGCATTTT
CDR3 protein: CASSSGPGGNQPQHF

clone size: once
J gene: TRBJ2-7
V gene: TRBV6-6
D gene: TRBD1
CDR3 DNA: TGTGCCAGCAGTTCAATGGGGACAGATGCCTACGAGCAGTACTTC
CDR3 protein: CASSSMGTDAYEQYF

clone size: NA
J gene: TRBJ2-5
V gene: TRBV7-9
D gene: NA
CDR3 DNA: TGTGCCAGCAGCTTAGTAGCCCCAGAGACCCAGTACTTC
CDR3 protein: CASSLVAPETQYF

clone size: NA
J gene: TRBJ2-5
V gene: TRBV5-6
D gene: NA
CDR3 DNA: TGTGCCAGCAGCTTCCTGCGGAGGGAGACCCAGTACTTC
CDR3 protein: CASSFLRRETQYF

clone size: NA
J gene: TRBJ2-3
V gene: TRBV4-1
D gene: NA
CDR3 DNA: TGCGCCAGCAGCCAAGGCGGGGAAGATACGCAGTATTTT
CDR3 protein: CASSQGGEDTQYF

clone size: NA
J gene: TRBJ2-1
V gene: TRBV19
D gene: TRBD1
CDR3 DNA: TGTGCCAGTAGTGTGGACAGGGGGCAGGTGAATGAGCAGTTCTTC
CDR3 protein: CASSVDRGQVNEQFF

clone size: NA
J gene: TRBJ1-4
V gene: TRBV19
D gene: NA
CDR3 DNA: TGTGCCAGTAGTATATCTTTCTGGGCAGAAAAACTGTTTTTT
CDR3 protein: CASSISFWAEKLFF

clone size: NA
J gene: TRBJ1-1
V gene: TRBV7-6
D gene: NA
CDR3 DNA: TGTGCCAGCAGCTTAGGACCCATGCAGGGTAACACTGAAGCTTTCTTT
CDR3 protein: CASSLGPMQGNTEAFF

clone size: NA
J gene: TRBJ2-1
V gene: TRBV10-3
D gene: NA
CDR3 DNA: TGTGCCGCACAGGGCCTCTTGAATGGCGATGAGCAGTTCTTC
CDR3 protein: CAAQGLLNGDEQFF

clone size: few
J gene: TRBJ2-2
V gene: TRBV15
D gene: TRBD1
CDR3 DNA: TGTGCCACCAGCATAGGGACAGGAGCCGCCGGGGAGCTGTTTTTT
CDR3 protein: CATSIGTGAAGELFF